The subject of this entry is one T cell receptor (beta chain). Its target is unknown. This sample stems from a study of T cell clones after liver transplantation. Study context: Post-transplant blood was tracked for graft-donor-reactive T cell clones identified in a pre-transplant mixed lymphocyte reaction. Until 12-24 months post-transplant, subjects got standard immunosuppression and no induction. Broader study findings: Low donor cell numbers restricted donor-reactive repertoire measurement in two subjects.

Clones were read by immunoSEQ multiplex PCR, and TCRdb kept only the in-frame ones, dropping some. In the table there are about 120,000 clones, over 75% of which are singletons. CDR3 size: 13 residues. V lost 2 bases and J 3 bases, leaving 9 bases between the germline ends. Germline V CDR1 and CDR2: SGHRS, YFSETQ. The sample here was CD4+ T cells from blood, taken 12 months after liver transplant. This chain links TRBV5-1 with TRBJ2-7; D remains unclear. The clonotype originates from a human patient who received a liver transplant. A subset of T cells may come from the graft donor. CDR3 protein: CASSFAEFYEQYF. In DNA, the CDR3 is TGCGCCAGCAGCTTTGCAGAGTTCTACGAGCAGTACTTC.